The 23 T cell receptor beta chains presented below share a single source sample, sequenced in a study of T cell repertoires in cytomegalovirus infection. TCRdb recomputed calls from the reads with MiXCR, one row per CDR3 protein. The sample comprises about 180,000 distinct CDR3 sequences, under 15% of which are singletons, and about a quarter rests with the top ten. The specimen was PBMCs. These receptors were taken from a human donor in good health (CMV status not recorded). Some clones in this sample may be carry-over from other donors' samples.

V is TRBV4-3 and J is TRBJ2-7, with 8 bases identical to TRBD2. The CDR3 length is 16 residues. Trimming removed 1 base from V and 3 bases from J; junction bases left unmatched: 8. In germline, CDR1 is LGHNA, CDR2 YSLEER. The CDR3 reads CASSQATPGGGYEQYF. CDR3 sequence (DNA): TGCGCCAGCAGCCAAGCGACGCCGGGGGGGGGCTACGAGCAGTACTTC.

This clonotype has only a few counts. The chain joins TRBV7-9 to TRBJ2-7; D is possibly TRBD2 (5 bases). The CDR3 totals 15 residues. Germline assignment: CDR1 SEHNR and CDR2 FQNEAQ (reference sequence). Between the trimmed V and J ends, which lost 5 bases and 3 bases, there was a span of 17 bases. CDR3 nucleotide sequence: TGTGCCAGCAGCAGAGGGCGGTTGGTTGGCTACGAGCAGTACTTC. It codes for CASSRGRLVGYEQYF.

The genes are TRBV19 and TRBJ1-2; D is undetermined. Germline V gives CDR1 LNHDA, CDR2 SQIVND (reference sequence). CDR3 length: 12 residues. The V and J ends lost 1 base and 8 bases respectively, with 8 bases between them. CDR3 DNA sequence: TGTGCCAGTAGTATAGCTGCGGGCGGCTACACCTTC. Its translation: CASSIAAGGYTF.

CDR3 bases: TGTGCCAGCAGACCGGGACTAGCGGGAGGCACCGGGGAGCTGTTTTTT. Protein: CASRPGLAGGTGELFF. The chain couples TRBV12-3 or TRBV12-4 to TRBJ2-2; 15 bases fit TRBD2. Trimming at V came to 6 bases and at J to 4 bases, leaving 3 bases not matched to a gene. The CDR3 is made up of 16 amino acids.

The chain joins TRBV30 to TRBJ2-2, with TRBD2 identical over 13 bases. There are 19 residues in the CDR3. Looked up from germline, CDR1 is GTSNPN and CDR2 is SVGIG (reference sequence). J gave up 4 bases and V 0 bases, and 11 bases lay outside the gene matches. The CDR3 DNA reads as TGTGCCTGGAGTGTACTCCACGGACTAGCGGGAGCCCGCACCGGGGAGCTGTTTTTT. Translated: CAWSVLHGLAGARTGELFF.

The V call is TRBV20-1, the J call TRBJ1-5; D is ambiguous. Germline V gives CDR1 DFQATT, CDR2 SNEGSKA (reference sequence). The CDR3 length is 14 residues. Between the trimmed V and J ends, which lost 4 bases and 0 bases, there was a span of 10 bases. CDR3 residues: CSATPRYSNQPQHF. CDR3 nucleotides: TGCAGTGCTACCCCCCGGTATAGCAATCAGCCCCAGCATTTT.

The V and J genes are TRBV15 and TRBJ2-3, with a tentative D call TRBD1 (5 bases). Deletions cut 5 bases from V and 6 bases from J, with 6 bases between. The CDR3 spans 11 residues. Looked up from germline, CDR1 is LNHNV and CDR2 is YYDKDF (reference sequence). The CDR3 sequence is CATSYRDTQYF. DNA of the CDR3: TGTGCCACCAGCTACAGGGATACGCAGTATTTT. Looking up the rest from reference TRBV15 and TRBJ2-3 gives the full variable domain: DAMVIQNPRYQVTQFGKPVTLSCSQTLNHNVMYWYQQKSSQAPKLLFHYYDKDFNNEADTPDNFQSRRPNTSFCFLDIRSPGLGDTAMYLCATSYRDTQYFGPGTRLTVL.

The rearrangement links TRBV6-2 or TRBV6-3 to TRBJ2-1, with D possibly TRBD2 on 6 matching bases. CDR3 length: 15 amino acids. V was pared by 2 bases and J by 8 bases, with 16 bases between. CDR1 MNHEY and CDR2 SVGEGT come from the germline V gene. The chain's CDR3 is CASSYGPGRLYEQFF. DNA for the CDR3: TGTGCCAGCAGTTACGGGCCGGGGAGGCTTTATGAGCAGTTCTTC.

The rearrangement joins TRBV11-2 to TRBJ1-6, with D perhaps TRBD1 (5 bases). This CDR3 is built from 18 residues. Trimming stripped 2 bases from V and 0 bases from J, with 14 bases between. Germline CDR1 reads SGHAT; CDR2 reads FQNNGV. In DNA, the CDR3 is TGTGCCAGCAGCTTAAGGGGACCCTTCAGCTCCTATAATTCACCCCTCCACTTT. This gives the protein CASSLRGPFSSYNSPLHF.

This clonotype was seen only once. The chain joins TRBV9 to TRBJ2-2; a weak D match, TRBD2 (6 bases). V dropped 3 bases and J dropped 4 bases, with 10 bases sitting between them. Germline CDR1 reads SGDLS; CDR2 reads YYNGEE. The CDR3 is 14 residues long. The CDR3 loop reads CASSAGLITGELFF. The DNA of the CDR3 is TGTGCCAGCAGCGCGGGACTCATCACCGGGGAGCTGTTTTTT.

This clonotype was seen ten or more times. The V and J genes are TRBV7-2 and TRBJ2-7, with TRBD2 matching 7 bases. The CDR3 contains 16 residues. The V gene's germline CDR1 is SGHTA and CDR2 FQGNSA. V shed 4 bases and J 7 bases; nucleotides not matched to a gene: 16. CDR3 nucleotides: TGTGCCAGCAGCTACTCAGGCCGCGGGAGAAGGGGTGAGCAGTACTTC. The encoded protein is CASSYSGRGRRGEQYF.

This clonotype was seen at least ten times. The J gene is TRBJ1-1, the V gene TRBV19; D unresolved. The CDR3 spans 13 residues. Germline V gives CDR1 LNHDA, CDR2 SQIVND (reference sequence). Trimming shortened V by 8 bases and J by 1 base, and 11 bases separated the two germline ends. Here the CDR3 reads CASSRRRNTEAFF. CDR3 nucleotides: TGTGCCAGTTCCAGAAGGAGGAACACTGAAGCTTTCTTT.

This clonotype was seen at least ten times. This chain joins TRBV2 and TRBJ1-1, with D perhaps TRBD1 (5 bases). This CDR3 has 15 residues. Trimming took off 5 bases at V and 4 bases at J, with 17 bases between the two ends. Germline loops: CDR1 SNHLY, CDR2 FYNNEI. As DNA, the CDR3 is TGTGCCAGCAGTCTTTTTCAGGGTCAGGCCACTGAAGCTTTCTTT. Translated: CASSLFQGQATEAFF.

This clonotype was counted only a few times. The chain employs TRBV5-1 and TRBJ1-1; TRBD1 aligns across 9 bases. This CDR3 is built from 16 residues. Germline-derived CDR1 and CDR2 are SGHRS and YFSETQ. After removal of 3 bases from V and 2 bases from J, the junction contained 8 bases not matched to a gene. The CDR3 coding sequence is TGCGCCAGCAGCTCCGGGACAGGGCTGGGAAACACTGAAGCTTTCTTT. Amino acid sequence: CASSSGTGLGNTEAFF.

This clonotype showed up just a few times. The chain links TRBV12-3 or TRBV12-4 to TRBJ2-7, with D maybe TRBD2 (6 bases). The CDR3 is made up of 15 amino acids. With 6 bases removed from V and 7 bases from J, the gap between germline ends came to 22 bases. The CDR3 DNA sequence: TGTGCCAGCAGACCTACGGGACTCCCGGAGGGGGAGCAGTACTTC. It specifies CASRPTGLPEGEQYF.

This clonotype has just a few counts. The chain joins TRBV29-1 to TRBJ1-1, with 7 bases matching TRBD1. There are 13 residues in the CDR3. Germline V gene data show CDR1 as SQVTM and CDR2 as ANQGSEA. J lost 0 bases, V lost 8 bases, and 6 bases had no gene match. The CDR3 DNA reads TGCAGCACTTTGACAGGGTTGAACACTGAAGCTTTCTTT. This translates into CSTLTGLNTEAFF.

The chain joins TRBV20-1 to TRBJ2-7; 8 bases align to TRBD2. The CDR3 covers 13 residues. The V gene end was trimmed by 6 bases and the J gene end by 0 bases; junction bases not matched to a gene: 4. Germline V gene lookup returns CDR1 DFQATT and CDR2 SNEGSKA (reference sequence). CDR3: CSADSGDSYEQYF. CDR3 DNA sequence: TGCAGTGCCGATAGCGGGGACTCCTACGAGCAGTACTTC.

This clonotype was counted only a few times. This chain uses TRBV29-1 with TRBJ1-3; D may be TRBD1 (6 bases). The CDR3 spans 15 residues. Trimming stripped 6 bases from V and 0 bases from J, with 15 bases between. Germline loops: CDR1 SQVTM, CDR2 ANQGSEA. Here the CDR3 DNA reads TGCAGCGTGAGGGTTCAGGGGAGCTCTGGAAACACCATATATTTT. It yields the protein CSVRVQGSSGNTIYF.

CDR3 residues: CSVAGSGDNQPQHF. CDR3 sequence (DNA): TGCAGCGTTGCCGGTTCTGGTGACAATCAGCCCCAGCATTTT. The chain combines TRBV29-1 with TRBJ1-5; D gene uncertain. CDR1 SQVTM and CDR2 ANQGSEA come from the germline V gene. The CDR3 contains 14 residues. Trimming left V 4 bases short and J 3 bases short, with 13 bases between.

The CDR3: CSQGTYNEQFF. DNA of the CDR3: TGCAGTCAGGGAACCTACAATGAGCAGTTCTTC. The V gene is TRBV29-1, the J gene TRBJ2-1, with D maybe TRBD1 (5 bases). Germline V gives CDR1 SQVTM, CDR2 ANQGSEA. The CDR3 is made up of 11 amino acids.

This clonotype was counted a few times. The chain has TRBV28 and TRBJ2-2, with D perhaps matching TRBD2 (6 bases). CDR3 length: 16 amino acids. The V gene's germline CDR1 is MDHEN and CDR2 SYDVKM. V lost 4 bases and J lost 4, with 16 bases in between. CDR3 nucleotide sequence: TGTGCCAGCAGTTCCCCTCGGGGGAGCATCACCGGGGAGCTGTTTTTT. Protein sequence: CASSSPRGSITGELFF. The full variable domain, rest sourced from reference TRBV28 and TRBJ2-2, is DVKVTQSSRYLVKRTGEKVFLECVQDMDHENMFWYRQDPGLGLRLIYFSYDVKMKEKGDIPEGYSVSREKKERFSLILESASTNQTSMYLCASSSPRGSITGELFFGEGSRLTVL.

The rearrangement uses TRBV7-9 and TRBJ1-6, with 11 bases identical to TRBD1. Trimming cost V 4 bases and J 2 bases; bases outside gene matches: 10. There are 19 residues in the CDR3. The germline V gene encodes CDR1 SEHNR and CDR2 FQNEAQ (reference sequence). The CDR3, as DNA: TGTGCCAGCAGCTCCGGACAGGGGGCCCGACTACCCTATAATTCACCCCTCCACTTT. Its translation: CASSSGQGARLPYNSPLHF.

This clonotype was detected ten times or more. The V gene is TRBV7-8, the J gene TRBJ2-3, with a weak D call TRBD2 (5 bases). The CDR3 contains 16 residues. CDR1 and CDR2 (germline): SGHVS, FQNEAQ. The V end lost 5 bases, the J end lost 0 bases, and 15 bases lay between the germline ends. DNA for the CDR3: TGTGCCAGCAGCCAGCGGTGGCAGGAGAGCACAGATACGCAGTATTTT. It codes for CASSQRWQESTDTQYF.